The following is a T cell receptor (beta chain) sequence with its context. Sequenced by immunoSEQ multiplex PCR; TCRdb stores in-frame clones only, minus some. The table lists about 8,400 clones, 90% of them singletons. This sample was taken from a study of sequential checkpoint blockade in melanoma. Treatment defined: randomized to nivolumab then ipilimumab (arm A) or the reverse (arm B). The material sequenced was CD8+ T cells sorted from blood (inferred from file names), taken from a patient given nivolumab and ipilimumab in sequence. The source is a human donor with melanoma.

The CDR3 is CASSVAGGNTIYF. The CDR3 DNA reads TGTGCCAGCAGCGTAGCAGGTGGAAACACCATATATTTT. V and J are TRBV9 and TRBJ1-3; unclear D gene. From germline, CDR1 is SGDLS and CDR2 YYNGEE. The V end lost 0 bases, the J end lost 3 bases, and 4 bases lay between the germline ends. This CDR3 is built from 13 residues.